This T cell receptor beta chain was captured in a study of shared clonotypes between healthy human individuals (dated by TCRdb to between 2020 and 2021). Context from the whole study: A couple of women and a few men aged 18 to 49 years were included in the cohort. To increase sequencing depth and limit assay-specific biases, different laboratories used diverse techniques to prepare libraries and sequence TCR repertoires. To estimate repertoire size and how much clonotypes are shared between individuals, the study performed deep sequencing of blood TCR repertoires from about five healthy adults. Each donor's leukapheresis produced roughly between about 0.8 and 8.9 billion PBMCs. For each donor, three plates each were used for CD4 naive and CD4 memory, two plates were used for CD8 naive, and one plate was used for CD8 memory. Broad study findings and their caveats: Larger estimated clonotype richness was generally found for naive subsets than for memory subsets. Clonotypes shared by all four sorted-subset donors showed higher generation probabilities than non-shared clonotypes. Sharing across a handful of donors was observed for about 4.8% of naive CD4, 3% to 4% of naive CD8, 2% to 2.5% of memory CD4, and about 0.4% of memory CD8 clonotypes. The small number of donors limited the genetic and exposure-history diversity represented. Sampling was restricted to blood, and TCR repertoires in tissues likely differ from the TCR repertoires found in blood. Pairwise subsampling indicated that sequencing depth was expected to affect the degree of clonotype sharing among donors. Incomplete sequencing was indicated by rarefaction of sorted-subset datasets, despite the large sequencing depth.

TCR CDR3 regions were amplified from genomic DNA by multiplex PCR using the deep immunoSEQ assay. Extracted genomic DNA from each cell subset was distributed evenly across all wells of several immunoSEQ 96-well plates, and each plate was treated as a replicate. For sorted subsets, about 200 ng genomic DNA, equal to 30,000 to 35,000 T cell genomes, was loaded into each replicate PCR. The purified libraries were quantified using a Qubit 3.0 fluorometer, sized with a Bioanalyzer 2100, and then quantified again using the KAPA Library Quantification kit. Every immunoSEQ 96-well plate was sequenced on a dedicated single-read 150-cycle Illumina NextSeq 550 flow cell. On the authors' methods: The immunoSEQ output contained only junctional sequences without quality scores, so filtering could not match that applied to full-length reads. Sequences were annotated with PyIR, a Python wrapper for IgBLAST v1.9, using IMGT germline references to assign V/J genes and CDR3. Reads were removed for weak V/J assignments (E-value above 1e-6), missing CDR3, stop codons, out-of-frame junctions, or ambiguous translated residues. V3J clonotypes were defined as sequences sharing an identical inferred V gene, J gene, and CDR3 amino acid sequence. Percentage overlap between repertoires was calculated by dividing the number of shared unique clonotypes by the size of the smaller repertoire. Richness of each repertoire was evaluated using RTK rarefaction, the Chao1 estimator, and Recon v2.1 estimates of unobserved clonotypes. OLGA was used to compute generation probabilities for all TCRbeta clonotypes that the gDNA method yielded from a handful of donors. This immuneACCESS table, as held by TCRdb, lists in-frame sequences with V and J called but not all clones. Of the missing ones, under half trace to an unresolved V gene in checked studies; the others have no known cause. V and J calls plus clone size are reproduced from that table; the DNA served to infer D and trimming. The sample has 1.5 million to 2.5 million clones on record, approximately 94% of them singletons. The ten largest clones add up to 1% to 1.5% of the sample.

Comment on this clone: It lacks a known antigen. Base qualities are not provided; no much larger clone lies one nucleotide away.

For the CD8 naive samples, CD45RO-negative cells were positively selected for CCR7, yielding a CD45RA+CCR7+ population from which TemRA cells were excluded. Donors were healthy HIV-negative adults with no recently reported acute infections or vaccinations. Every donor was a Caucasian adult residing in Nashville, Tennessee, USA. Blood was collected by leukapheresis, and PBMCs were isolated by Ficoll-Histopaque density gradient centrifugation and then cryopreserved in liquid nitrogen vapor phase. Analytical flow cytometry was used to check the purity and quantity of every magnetically sorted T cell population. Genomic DNA was isolated from each sorted fraction and quantified by UV absorbance on a Nanodrop 2000c. The trim is 5 bases for V and 3 bases for J, with a gap of 14 bases between the germline ends. CDR1 and CDR2, per the germline V gene (reference sequence), are SEHNR and FQNEAQ. There are 14 amino acids in the CDR3, from cysteine to phenylalanine inclusive. Of the read, only the CDR3 DNA is kept; its 42 bases are in frame from base 1.

This clonotype was obtained from a man between 18 and 35 years old in good health. This sequence uses TRBV7-9 and TRBJ2-7; TRBD2 is a possible D gene, resting on 5 matching bases. Sequenced: naive CD8+ T cells sorted from blood. The sample's cell subset or site label is to be understood as: CD45RA+CCR7+. The sequenced DNA: TGTGCCAGCAGCGCGCCCGGGGTTTACTACGAGCAGTACTTC. The translation is CASSAPGVYYEQYF.